The 28 T cell receptor beta chains below were found in one sample sequenced in a study of blood T cell repertoires in COVID-19. TCRdb's copy holds only in-frame clones and misses some; the assay was immunoSEQ multiplex PCR. Of about 210,000 clones in the sample, approximately 90% are singletons; the top ten hold 4% to 5.5%. Sequenced input: peripheral blood. Receptor source: a woman in her forties with acute or convalescent COVID-19.

The chain links TRBV9 to TRBJ2-2; D uncertain. V was pared by 0 bases and J by 8 bases, with 11 bases between. CDR1 and CDR2 (germline): SGDLS, YYNGEE. CDR3 length: 14 amino acids. The CDR3 spells CASSVVSSPGELFF. The CDR3 bases are TGTGCCAGCAGCGTAGTTAGCAGTCCGGGGGAGCTGTTTTTT. Full variable domain (outside the CDR3, taken from reference TRBV9 and TRBJ2-2): DSGVTQTPKHLITATGQRVTLRCSPRSGDLSVYWYQQSLDQGLQFLIQYYNGEERAKGNILERFSAQQFPDLHSELNLSSLELGDSALYFCASSVVSSPGELFFGEGSRLTVL.

This chain connects TRBV12-3 or TRBV12-4 to TRBJ1-2; D unclear. V was clipped by 0 bases and J by 8 bases, with 10 bases between them. CDR3 size: 13 residues. The CDR3 loop is CASSLAGRHGYTF. The CDR3 nucleotides are TGTGCCAGCAGTTTAGCTGGGAGGCACGGCTACACCTTC.

The chain has TRBV27 and TRBJ1-2; 7 nucleotides agree with TRBD1. Germline lookup yields CDR1 MNHEY and CDR2 SMNVEV (reference sequence). V dropped 7 bases and J dropped 4; count of bases not matched to a gene: 21. This CDR3 has 18 amino acids. This CDR3 is CASTKGVYRTGEAYGYTF. The CDR3 DNA is TGTGCCAGCACCAAGGGGGTCTACCGAACAGGGGAGGCCTATGGCTACACCTTC.

This clone was recorded a few times. This rearrangement joins TRBV20-1 to TRBJ2-4; 10 bases map to TRBD2. Germline trimming cut 6 bases from V and 4 bases from J; bases unmatched to any gene: 9. The CDR3 runs to 15 residues. Germline CDR1 reads DFQATT; CDR2 reads SNEGSKA (reference sequence). The CDR3 loop is CSASIAGGRKNIQYF. Here the CDR3 DNA reads TGCAGTGCGAGTATAGCGGGGGGCCGAAAAAACATTCAGTACTTC.

The rearrangement joins TRBV3-1 (or the pseudogene TRBV3-2) to TRBJ1-2; D perhaps matches TRBD1 (6 bases). Trimming left V 3 bases short and J 4 bases short, with 21 bases between. Germline V CDR1 and CDR2: LGHDT, YNNKEL (reference sequence). This CDR3 contains 17 residues. Here the CDR3 DNA reads TGTGCCAGCAGCCATTTGGACAGTTTATTGGCCTCCTATGGCTACACCTTC. Its protein is CASSHLDSLLASYGYTF.

J is TRBJ1-3 and V is TRBV7-2; D uncertain. V was shortened by 2 bases and J by 3 bases, with 14 bases between the two germline ends. This CDR3 has 16 amino acids. CDR1 SGHTA and CDR2 FQGNSA come from the germline V gene. CDR3 region: CASSLIPVPGGNTIYF. The CDR3 coding sequence is TGTGCCAGCAGCTTAATTCCGGTACCCGGTGGAAACACCATATATTTT.

The genes are TRBV4-1 and TRBJ1-2; the match to TRBD1 covers 9 bases. Looked up from germline, CDR1 is MGHRA and CDR2 is YSYEKL. The V gene end was trimmed by 3 bases and the J gene end by 6 bases; junction bases not matched to a gene: 14. This CDR3 is built from 17 residues. CDR3 protein: CASSHHGTGIPMDGYTF. CDR3 sequence (DNA): TGCGCCAGCAGCCACCACGGGACAGGGATTCCTATGGATGGCTACACCTTC.

This clone was observed a single time. The rearrangement links TRBV5-4 to TRBJ2-3, with D perhaps matching TRBD2 (6 bases). Germline lookup yields CDR1 SGHNT and CDR2 YYREEE (reference sequence). The germline V and J ends were trimmed by 0 bases and 11 bases, with 13 bases remaining between them. The length of the CDR3 is 13 residues. CDR3 protein: CASSLARDSKQYF. The DNA of the CDR3 is TGTGCCAGCAGCTTGGCCCGGGACTCCAAGCAGTATTTT.

This chain uses TRBV2 with TRBJ2-3, with D tentatively TRBD1 (6 bases). Germline V gives CDR1 SNHLY, CDR2 FYNNEI. The V gene lost 7 bases and the J gene lost 1 base, with 15 bases spanning the gap. The CDR3 loop spans 15 amino acids. Here the CDR3 DNA reads TGTGCCAGCAACCGCAGGGGTTGGGGCACAGATACGCAGTATTTT. Translation gives CASNRRGWGTDTQYF.

V is TRBV6-5 and J is TRBJ2-3; 8 nucleotides agree with TRBD2. CDR3 length: 15 amino acids. V was clipped by 10 bases and J by 5 bases; unmatched bases: 14. Germline values: CDR1 MNHEY, CDR2 SVGAGI. The CDR3: CATRRTSFNGDTQYF. The DNA of the CDR3 is TGTGCCACCCGACGGACTAGCTTTAATGGAGATACGCAGTATTTT.

This chain uses TRBV9 with TRBJ2-3; D call uncertain. The CDR3 has 15 residues. Germline values: CDR1 SGDLS, CDR2 YYNGEE. Trimming pared 0 bases from V and 1 base from J, leaving 9 bases between. DNA for the CDR3: TGTGCCAGCAGCGTAGACGACTTACGCACAGATACGCAGTATTTT. Translation: CASSVDDLRTDTQYF.

The chain is built from TRBV2 and TRBJ1-1; D call uncertain. The CDR3 length is 14 residues. Trimming removed 3 bases from V and 4 bases from J, with 12 bases in between. The V gene's germline CDR1 is SNHLY and CDR2 FYNNEI. The CDR3 DNA follows: TGTGCCAGCAGTGATGCGGCGGGAGGCACTGAAGCTTTCTTT. It encodes CASSDAAGGTEAFF.

The table lists this clone with a count of one. The gene calls are TRBV19 and TRBJ2-5; TRBD1 aligns across 8 bases. The CDR3 is 15 residues long. Germline loops: CDR1 LNHDA, CDR2 SQIVND (reference sequence). V trimming: 4 bases; J trimming: 1 base; junction bases outside the gene matches: 5. The CDR3: CASSTWTGTQETQYF. The CDR3 region has the DNA TGTGCCAGTAGTACCTGGACAGGGACCCAAGAGACCCAGTACTTC.

The chain combines TRBV19 with TRBJ1-2, with D uncertain. This CDR3 has 14 residues. Germline loops: CDR1 LNHDA, CDR2 SQIVND (reference sequence). V was pared by 3 bases and J by 2 bases, with 10 bases between. CDR3 loop: CASSIFLGNYGYTF. The CDR3 DNA follows: TGTGCCAGTAGTATTTTTCTCGGGAACTATGGCTACACCTTC.

The CDR3 spells CASSWGSGDEQYV. CDR3 coding DNA: TGTGCCAGCAGCTGGGGGTCAGGGGACGAGCAGTACGTC. V is TRBV7-9 and J is TRBJ2-7; a weak D match, TRBD1 (6 bases). Trimming removed 4 bases at V and 5 bases at J, with 12 bases between. Germline V lookup: CDR1 SEHNR, CDR2 FQNEAQ (reference sequence). This CDR3 region has 13 residues.

The chain combines TRBV24-1 with TRBJ1-2, with D tentatively TRBD1 (6 bases). Germline CDR1 KGHDR, CDR2 SFDVKD. The CDR3 extends over 13 amino acids. The V and J ends lost 4 bases and 4 bases respectively, with 9 bases between them. The CDR3 DNA reads as TGTGCCACCAGTGACCACAGGGCCTATGGCTACACCTTC. It yields the protein CATSDHRAYGYTF.

V usage is TRBV4-1 and J usage is TRBJ2-5, with 9 nucleotides matching TRBD1. After removal of 4 bases from V and 5 bases from J, the junction contained 8 bases not matched to a gene. The CDR3 sequence is 15 residues long. Germline V gene data show CDR1 as MGHRA and CDR2 as YSYEKL. CDR3 loop: CASSLLTGGYETQYF. The CDR3, as DNA: TGCGCCAGCAGCCTTCTGACAGGGGGGTATGAGACCCAGTACTTC.

Concerning this clone itself: The sample has other DNA sequences that encode this CDR3 too. J is TRBJ2-5 and V is TRBV5-1; D call uncertain. V shed 2 bases and J shed 5 bases, with 4 bases lying between them. Per the germline V gene, CDR1 is SGHRS and CDR2 is YFSETQ. The CDR3 spans 11 residues. CDR3 region: CASSFRETQYF. The CDR3 nucleotides read TGCGCCAGCAGCTTCAGGGAGACCCAGTACTTC. The variable domain in full, completed from reference TRBV5-1 and TRBJ2-5, reads KAGVTQTPRYLIKTRGQQVTLSCSPISGHRSVSWYQQTPGQGLQFLFEYFSETQRNKGNFPGRFSGRQFSNSRSEMNVSTLELGDSALYLCASSFRETQYFGPGTRLLVL.

The rearrangement links TRBV1 to TRBJ2-7; TRBD2, as called in the table, went unchecked against the DNA. TRBV1 is listed as a pseudogene. The CDR3 runs to 14 residues. As DNA, the CDR3 is TGCACCAGCAGCCAAAGGCGCGGAACCTACGAGCAGTACGTC. Its translation: CTSSQRRGTYEQYV.

The chain is built from TRBV7-9 and TRBJ1-2; D perhaps matches TRBD1 (5 bases). The V and J ends lost 4 bases and 0 bases respectively, with 18 bases between them. CDR3 length equals 17 residues. The germline CDR1 and CDR2 sequences are SEHNR and FQNEAQ (reference sequence). CDR3 sequence: CASSSFASRTTNYGYTF. The CDR3 coding sequence is TGTGCCAGCAGCTCATTCGCCTCCAGGACAACTAACTATGGCTACACCTTC.

The chain carries TRBV11-2 and TRBJ1-4, with D possibly TRBD1 on 5 matching bases. V lost 6 bases, J lost 10 bases, and 21 bases lay in between. This CDR3 region has 15 residues. Germline V gene lookup returns CDR1 SGHAT and CDR2 FQNNGV. The CDR3 DNA sequence: TGTGCCAGCAGTCAACAGGAGGCCGTCGGGGGAAAACTGTTTTTT. Translated, it gives CASSQQEAVGGKLFF.

The gene calls are TRBV18 and TRBJ2-3; D unresolved. The V end lost 1 base, the J end lost 4 bases, and 6 bases lay between the germline ends. This CDR3 region has 13 residues. Germline CDR1 and CDR2: KGHSH and LQKENI. In nucleotides, the CDR3 is TGTGCCAGCTCACCACGATCGGCAGATACGCAGTATTTT. Its translation is CASSPRSADTQYF.

V gene TRBV24-1 combines with J gene TRBJ2-3; D ambiguous. There are 13 residues in the CDR3. V lost 4 bases and J lost 2, with 6 bases in between. Germline CDR1 reads KGHDR; CDR2 reads SFDVKD. This chain's CDR3 is CATSELVTDTQYF. CDR3 bases: TGTGCCACCAGTGAACTCGTCACAGATACGCAGTATTTT.

The chain uses TRBV19 and TRBJ1-6; D is unresolved. The V gene lost 5 bases and the J gene lost 4 bases, with 9 bases spanning the gap. Looked up from germline, CDR1 is LNHDA and CDR2 is SQIVND (reference sequence). This CDR3 region has 14 residues. DNA of the CDR3: TGTGCCAGTAGTCAGACGGGATATAATTCACCCCTCCACTTT. The encoded protein is CASSQTGYNSPLHF.

V usage is TRBV15 and J usage is TRBJ1-1; perhaps TRBD1 as D (6 bases). Germline CDR1 LNHNV, CDR2 YYDKDF (reference sequence). This CDR3 contains 14 residues. V lost 0 bases and J lost 6, with 11 bases in between. The chain's CDR3 is CATSRDPGGSEAFF. CDR3 sequence (DNA): TGTGCCACCAGCAGAGATCCGGGGGGCTCTGAAGCTTTCTTT.

The rearrangement joins TRBV11-2 to TRBJ2-1; D not certain. The germline V and J ends were trimmed by 4 bases and 0 bases, with 10 bases remaining between them. This CDR3 has 15 residues. CDR1 SGHAT and CDR2 FQNNGV come from the germline V gene. CDR3 nucleotides: TGTGCCAGCAGCTCCTTCTCTAGCTCCTACAATGAGCAGTTCTTC. Encoded protein: CASSSFSSSYNEQFF.

To note about this clone: No conserved phenylalanine or tryptophan ends this CDR3, so it is likely a read error. V is TRBV10-3 and J is TRBJ2-7; 12 nucleotides align to TRBD2. CDR1 is ENHRY, CDR2 SYGVKD, per germline. V shed 3 bases and J 7 bases; nucleotides not matched to a gene: 10. The CDR3 covers 16 residues. CDR3 bases: TGTGCCATCAGTGATACGGCTAGCGGGGGGGTTGGGGAGCAGTACATC. It is translated as CAISDTASGGVGEQYI.

This clone came up a few times. The chain employs TRBV9 and TRBJ2-3; unclear D gene. Trimming left V 4 bases short and J 5 bases short, with 11 bases between. The CDR3 consists of 13 residues. Germline V gives CDR1 SGDLS, CDR2 YYNGEE. The CDR3 here is CASSPGTGDTQYF. The CDR3 DNA follows: TGTGCCAGCAGCCCAGGTACTGGAGATACGCAGTATTTT.